These 32 T cell receptor beta chains were all obtained from the same sample, sequenced in a study of shared clonotypes between healthy human individuals. Data came from immunoSEQ multiplex PCR; TCRdb stores just in-frame clones and leaves some out. The sample lists millions of clones; over 85% were seen once. Sequenced material: naive CD4+ T cells sorted from blood. Noted subset: CD45RA+ positively selected. These TCRs come from a man younger than 35 in good health.

The chain links TRBV5-4 to TRBJ2-5, with D perhaps matching TRBD1 (5 bases). The CDR3 is 15 residues long. Deletions cut 6 bases from V and 2 bases from J, with 17 bases between. Germline CDR1 is SGHNT and CDR2 is YYREEE (reference sequence). For the CDR3, the DNA is TGTGCCAGCATGGCGAGAGGACCAGGGCAAGAGACCCAGTACTTC. Protein: CASMARGPGQETQYF.

The chain carries TRBV5-1 and TRBJ2-1, with 7 positions matching TRBD2. With V trimmed by 0 bases and J by 6 bases, 3 bases remained unmatched. Germline CDR1 is SGHRS and CDR2 is YFSETQ. CDR3 length: 14 residues. The CDR3 DNA sequence: TGCGCCAGCAGCTTGGAACTAGCGCCCAATGAGCAGTTCTTC. Its protein product is CASSLELAPNEQFF.

This clone was picked up one time. The chain employs TRBV30 and TRBJ2-3; 9 bases are a match to TRBD2. The CDR3 is made up of 18 amino acids. Germline V lookup: CDR1 GTSNPN, CDR2 SVGIG (reference sequence). Trimming cost V 3 bases and J 5 bases; bases outside gene matches: 18. DNA for the CDR3: TGTGCCTGGAGGTCCCTCGGGGAGCGGGGGGCCCCTAGAGATACGCAGTATTTT. The encoded protein is CAWRSLGERGAPRDTQYF.

The rearrangement uses TRBV2 and TRBJ2-7; 8 nucleotides agree with TRBD1. J was trimmed by 4 bases and V by 5 bases; bases with no gene match: 13. CDR3 length: 16 amino acids. Germline V gene lookup returns CDR1 SNHLY and CDR2 FYNNEI. This CDR3 reads CASSRTPGGSPYEQYF. Written as DNA, the CDR3 is TGTGCCAGCAGTCGAACCCCAGGGGGCAGCCCGTACGAGCAGTACTTC.

This chain links TRBV6-5 with TRBJ1-2; perhaps TRBD1 as D (6 bases). The germline V gene encodes CDR1 MNHEY and CDR2 SVGAGI. V was pared by 4 bases and J by 4 bases, with 10 bases between. CDR3 length equals 13 residues. The CDR3 here is CASSWGAGYGYTF. CDR3 sequence (DNA): TGTGCCAGCAGTTGGGGGGCTGGCTATGGCTACACCTTC.

V is TRBV9 and J is TRBJ2-6; D perhaps matches TRBD2 (7 bases). V was pared by 1 base and J by 1 base, with 15 bases between. This CDR3 contains 18 residues. Germline V lookup: CDR1 SGDLS, CDR2 YYNGEE. CDR3 bases: TGTGCCAGCAGCGTAAAGGGGCGGGGGCTTTCTGGGGCCAACGTCCTGACTTTC. Its translation is CASSVKGRGLSGANVLTF.

The rearrangement joins TRBV6-5 to TRBJ2-6, with D unresolved. This CDR3 comprises 14 residues. V was shortened by 6 bases and J by 3 bases, with 9 bases between the two germline ends. CDR1 MNHEY and CDR2 SVGAGI come from the germline V gene. This chain's CDR3 is CASSPPGGANVLTF. CDR3 DNA: TGTGCCAGCAGCCCCCCGGGTGGGGCCAACGTCCTGACTTTC.

The chain joins TRBV4-1 to TRBJ1-4; no definite D call. The germline V and J ends were trimmed by 5 bases and 5 bases, with 15 bases remaining between them. The length of the CDR3 is 15 residues. The germline V gene encodes CDR1 MGHRA and CDR2 YSYEKL. CDR3 nucleotides: TGCGCCAGCAGCTCTAAGAGGTCTAAAAATGAAAAACTGTTTTTT. This sequence encodes CASSSKRSKNEKLFF.

The chain employs TRBV30 and TRBJ1-5; 8 bases are shared with TRBD1. CDR1 and CDR2 (germline): GTSNPN, SVGIG (reference sequence). V dropped 2 bases and J dropped 0; count of bases not matched to a gene: 12. The CDR3 spans 18 residues. The CDR3 DNA follows: TGTGCCTGGAGTCTTCACCCGGACAGGGCTTATAGCAATCAGCCCCAGCATTTT. It translates to CAWSLHPDRAYSNQPQHF.

This sequence joins TRBV7-9 and TRBJ2-6, with D perhaps TRBD1 or TRBD2 (5 bases each). The CDR3 covers 18 residues. V was cut by 5 bases and J by 1 base, with 18 bases left in between. Germline-derived CDR1 and CDR2 are SEHNR and FQNEAQ (reference sequence). The CDR3 bases are TGTGCCAGCAGCCCAGGGACCGTCATAATATCTGGGGCCAACGTCCTGACTTTC. Protein: CASSPGTVIISGANVLTF.

In regard to this clone: Other nucleotide sequences in the sample specify the same CDR3. The rearrangement links TRBV5-1 to TRBJ2-3; 7 bases are a match to TRBD1. The junction had 2 bases not matched to a gene; V was cut back by 6 bases and J by 1 base. The CDR3 covers 13 residues. The germline V gene has CDR1 SGHRS and CDR2 YFSETQ. The CDR3 here is CASNRGGTDTQYF. CDR3 nucleotide sequence: TGCGCCAGCAACAGGGGAGGCACAGATACGCAGTATTTT. Drawing the rest from reference TRBV5-1 and TRBJ2-3, the complete variable domain is KAGVTQTPRYLIKTRGQQVTLSCSPISGHRSVSWYQQTPGQGLQFLFEYFSETQRNKGNFPGRFSGRQFSNSRSEMNVSTLELGDSALYLCASNRGGTDTQYFGPGTRLTVL.

The rearrangement links TRBV5-4 to TRBJ1-6; D may be TRBD1 (5 bases). The CDR3 runs 16 residues. The germline V gene has CDR1 SGHNT and CDR2 YYREEE (reference sequence). The ends were cut back, 1 base at V and 5 bases at J, with 13 bases in the middle. The CDR3 region is CASSLLGRTDNSPLHF. The CDR3 bases are TGTGCCAGCAGCTTGCTGGGGCGCACGGATAATTCACCCCTCCACTTT.

This chain connects TRBV4-1 to TRBJ2-7; D possibly corresponds to TRBD1 (6 bases). V lost 0 bases to trimming and J lost 2 bases, with 11 bases between them. The germline CDR1 and CDR2 sequences are MGHRA and YSYEKL. The CDR3 is 15 amino acids. The CDR3 DNA reads TGCGCCAGCAGCCAAGAAGGGGCAGGGGCCTACGAGCAGTACTTC. Amino acid sequence: CASSQEGAGAYEQYF.

The CDR3, as DNA: TGTGCCAGCAGCCCTTTTCGAATAGCGGGAGGCACAGATACGCAGTATTTT. It yields the protein CASSPFRIAGGTDTQYF. The V and J genes are TRBV4-2 and TRBJ2-3; 9 bases match TRBD2. Germline CDR1 is LGHNA and CDR2 is YNFKEQ. J lost 1 base, V lost 4 bases, and 9 bases had no gene match. This CDR3 contains 17 residues.

V and J are TRBV2 and TRBJ1-5, with D maybe TRBD1 (5 bases). Trimming cost V 0 bases and J 2 bases, with 11 bases left between them. This CDR3 comprises 16 residues. Looked up from germline, CDR1 is SNHLY and CDR2 is FYNNEI. This CDR3 reads CASSEARGSGNQPQHF. The DNA for the CDR3 is TGTGCCAGCAGTGAAGCCCGGGGGAGCGGCAATCAGCCCCAGCATTTT.

The chain is built from TRBV29-1 and TRBJ1-5, with D perhaps TRBD1 (6 bases). Germline CDR1 reads SQVTM; CDR2 reads ANQGSEA. This CDR3 contains 15 residues. The CDR3 bases are TGCAGACATCACAGGGTCTTATATAGCAATCAGCCCCAGCATTTT. This sequence encodes CRHHRVLYSNQPQHF.

The chain uses TRBV28 and TRBJ1-5; D unclear. Germline CDR1 reads MDHEN; CDR2 reads SYDVKM. The CDR3 consists of 12 residues. V gave up 1 base and J gave up 9 bases, with 7 bases separating them. Here the CDR3 DNA reads TGTGCCAGCAGTTTATTCCTAAGGCCCCAGCATTTT. This translates into CASSLFLRPQHF.

V gene TRBV5-3 combines with J gene TRBJ1-2, with a possible D match to TRBD1 (5 bases). TRBV5-3 is recorded as an ORF, its role being uncertain. The CDR3 sequence is 13 residues long. The V end was cut by 5 bases, the J end by 8 bases, with 16 bases between. CDR3 DNA sequence: TGTGCCAGAAGTGCAGGGTATGGGGACGGCTACACCTTC. Translation: CARSAGYGDGYTF.

This chain links TRBV4-3 with TRBJ2-7; 7 positions match TRBD1. V lost 4 bases and J lost 4; bases outside the gene matches: 4. The CDR3 is 13 amino acids. Germline V gene sequence: CDR1 LGHNA, CDR2 YSLEER. CDR3: CASSRTRGYEQYF. For the CDR3, the DNA is TGCGCCAGCAGCCGCACCAGGGGGTACGAGCAGTACTTC.

The chain recombines TRBV7-8 with TRBJ2-7; D might be TRBD1 or TRBD2, each matching 5 bases. Germline values: CDR1 SGHVS, CDR2 FQNEAQ. The CDR3 consists of 14 residues. Trimming shortened V by 5 bases and J by 3 bases, and 14 bases separated the two germline ends. The CDR3 bases are TGTGCCAGCAGCGTCGACAGCGGAGTCTACGAGCAGTACTTC. It is translated as CASSVDSGVYEQYF.

V usage is TRBV19 and J usage is TRBJ2-7, with D possibly matching TRBD2 (5 bases). The germline V and J ends were trimmed by 4 bases and 10 bases, with 17 bases remaining between them. Looked up from germline, CDR1 is LNHDA and CDR2 is SQIVND (reference sequence). The CDR3 is made up of 13 amino acids. The CDR3 here is CASSRERNSVQYF. DNA of the CDR3: TGTGCCAGTAGTAGGGAGAGAAACAGCGTTCAGTACTTC. The full variable domain, completed using reference TRBV19 and TRBJ2-7, is DGGITQSPKYLFRKEGQNVTLSCEQNLNHDAMYWYRQDPGQGLRLIYYSQIVNDFQKGDIAEGYSVSREKKESFPLTVTSAQKNPTAFYLCASSRERNSVQYFGPGTRLTVT.

This chain uses TRBV6-1 with TRBJ1-5; D uncertain. Germline CDR1 is MNHNS and CDR2 is SASEGT. The CDR3 loop spans 13 amino acids. V lost 6 bases to trimming and J lost 0 bases, with 6 bases between them. The DNA of the CDR3 is TGTGCCAGCAGCTTCTATAGCAATCAGCCCCAGCATTTT. This codes for CASSFYSNQPQHF.

The rearrangement links TRBV11-2 to TRBJ1-1; D is unresolved. V lost 5 bases to trimming and J lost 1 base, with 11 bases between them. The CDR3 contains 14 residues. Germline-derived CDR1 and CDR2 are SGHAT and FQNNGV. CDR3: CASSPSSGNTEAFF. CDR3 nucleotides: TGTGCCAGCAGCCCTTCGAGTGGGAACACTGAAGCTTTCTTT.

The J gene is TRBJ1-6, the V gene TRBV10-3; the D is unclear. Germline CDR1 ENHRY, CDR2 SYGVKD. There are 15 residues in the CDR3. V was shortened by 3 bases and J by 5 bases, with 11 bases between the two germline ends. CDR3 residues: CAISDKTTDNSPLHF. The CDR3 nucleotides are TGTGCCATCAGTGATAAGACAACAGATAATTCACCCCTCCACTTT.

The chain links TRBV9 to TRBJ1-4, with a possible D match to TRBD1 (5 bases). Trimming left V 3 bases short and J 0 bases short, with 12 bases between. Germline loops: CDR1 SGDLS, CDR2 YYNGEE. The CDR3 loop spans 16 amino acids. The CDR3 bases are TGTGCCAGCAGCGCCGGGGCCATTGCAACTAATGAAAAACTGTTTTTT. Translating gives CASSAGAIATNEKLFF.

This clone has a single count. The chain is built from TRBV2 and TRBJ1-1; TRBD1 aligns across 7 bases. V lost 4 bases, J lost 0 bases, and 5 bases stayed unmatched. Germline CDR1 and CDR2: SNHLY and FYNNEI. The CDR3 has 15 residues. The CDR3 loop is CASSVQGVVNTEAFF. CDR3 sequence (DNA): TGTGCCAGCAGTGTCCAGGGGGTAGTGAACACTGAAGCTTTCTTT. The whole variable domain, remainder taken from reference TRBV2 and TRBJ1-1, is EPEVTQTPSHQVTQMGQEVILRCVPISNHLYFYWYRQILGQKVEFLVSFYNNEISEKSEIFDDQFSVERPDGSNFTLKIRSTKLEDSAMYFCASSVQGVVNTEAFFGQGTRLTVV.

J is TRBJ2-5 and V is TRBV2; no firm D call. Trimming stripped 5 bases from V and 5 bases from J, with 21 bases between. Per germline, CDR1 SNHLY and CDR2 FYNNEI. The CDR3 covers 16 residues. CDR3 coding DNA: TGTGCCAGCAGTTCCCAAGGGTCCCATTTGGGGGAGACCCAGTACTTC. Translating it yields CASSSQGSHLGETQYF. Full variable domain (outside the CDR3, taken from reference TRBV2 and TRBJ2-5): EPEVTQTPSHQVTQMGQEVILRCVPISNHLYFYWYRQILGQKVEFLVSFYNNEISEKSEIFDDQFSVERPDGSNFTLKIRSTKLEDSAMYFCASSSQGSHLGETQYFGPGTRLLVL.

The chain carries TRBV7-9 and TRBJ1-6; maybe TRBD1 (6 bases). Germline CDR1 SEHNR, CDR2 FQNEAQ (reference sequence). V lost 5 bases to trimming and J lost 7 bases, with 9 bases between them. This CDR3 is built from 13 residues. The CDR3, as DNA: TGTGCCAGCAGCCCGCAGGGGAATTCACCCCTCCACTTT. Protein product: CASSPQGNSPLHF.

This clone was detected only once. Other DNA sequences in this specimen translate into the identical CDR3. V and J are TRBV30 and TRBJ1-2; 8 bases map to TRBD1. CDR3 length: 13 amino acids. With V trimmed by 5 bases and J by 2 bases, 4 bases remained unmatched. Germline CDR1 is GTSNPN and CDR2 is SVGIG (reference sequence). The CDR3 DNA reads as TGTGCCTGGTCGACAGGGGTGAACTATGGCTACACCTTC. Translating it yields CAWSTGVNYGYTF.

The chain combines TRBV6-5 with TRBJ1-3; D is unresolved. This CDR3 comprises 15 residues. The germline gives CDR1 MNHEY, CDR2 SVGAGI. V shed 0 bases and J shed 4 bases, with 10 bases lying between them. Written as DNA, the CDR3 is TGTGCCAGCAGTTACTCGGCCAGTGGGGGAAACACCATATATTTT. It is translated as CASSYSASGGNTIYF.

This clone occurred once. The chain recombines TRBV6-5 with TRBJ2-7; TRBD2 is a possible D gene (5 bases). CDR3 length: 14 amino acids. Germline V gene sequence: CDR1 MNHEY, CDR2 SVGAGI. Trimming took 4 bases from V and 4 from J, leaving 14 bases between them. CDR3 coding DNA: TGTGCCAGCAGTTTACCGGGAAGTAAGTACGAGCAGTACTTC. Amino acids: CASSLPGSKYEQYF.

This clone was detected a few times. This sequence joins TRBV2 and TRBJ1-1; D may be TRBD1 (6 bases). CDR1 is SNHLY and CDR2 is FYNNEI in the germline V gene. V was trimmed by 6 bases and J by 1 base, leaving 9 bases between them. The CDR3 is 13 amino acids. CDR3 sequence (DNA): TGTGCCAGCAGGTTACAGGGGAACACTGAAGCTTTCTTT. Translating gives CASRLQGNTEAFF. Full variable domain (outside the CDR3, taken from reference TRBV2 and TRBJ1-1): EPEVTQTPSHQVTQMGQEVILRCVPISNHLYFYWYRQILGQKVEFLVSFYNNEISEKSEIFDDQFSVERPDGSNFTLKIRSTKLEDSAMYFCASRLQGNTEAFFGQGTRLTVV.